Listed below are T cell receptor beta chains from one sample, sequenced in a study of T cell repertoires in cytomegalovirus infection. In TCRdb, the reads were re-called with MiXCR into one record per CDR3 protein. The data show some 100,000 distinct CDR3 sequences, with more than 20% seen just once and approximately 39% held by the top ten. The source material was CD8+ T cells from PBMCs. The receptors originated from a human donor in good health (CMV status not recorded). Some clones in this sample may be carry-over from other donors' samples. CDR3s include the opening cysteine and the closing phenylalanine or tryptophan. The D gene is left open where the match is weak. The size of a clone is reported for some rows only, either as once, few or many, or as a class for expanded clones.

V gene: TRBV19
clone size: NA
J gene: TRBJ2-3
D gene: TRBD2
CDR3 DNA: TGTGCCAGTAGTATCGGGGTAGCGGGCATGGCAGATACGCAGTATTTT
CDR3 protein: CASSIGVAGMADTQYF

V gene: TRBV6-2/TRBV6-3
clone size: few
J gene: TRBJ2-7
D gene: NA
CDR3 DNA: TGTGCCAGCACCCACAAAGACTGGAGCTCCTACGAGCAGTACTTC
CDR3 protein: CASTHKDWSSYEQYF

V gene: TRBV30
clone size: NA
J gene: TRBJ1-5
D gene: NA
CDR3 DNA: TGTGCCTGGAGTTCAGATAGCAATCAGCCCCAGCATTTT
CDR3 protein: CAWSSDSNQPQHF

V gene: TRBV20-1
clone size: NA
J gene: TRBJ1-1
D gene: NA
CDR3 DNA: TGCAGTGCTACGTATACAGGGAACACTGAAGCTTTCTTT
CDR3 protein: CSATYTGNTEAFF

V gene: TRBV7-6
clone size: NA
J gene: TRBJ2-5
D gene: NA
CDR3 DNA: TGTGCCAGCAGCCCTAGGGCAGGGTTGGAAAAAGAGACCCAGTACTTC
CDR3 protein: CASSPRAGLEKETQYF

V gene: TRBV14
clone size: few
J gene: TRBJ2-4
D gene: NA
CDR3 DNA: TGTGCCAGCAGTCCCGGACAGACCAAAAACATTCAGTACTTC
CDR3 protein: CASSPGQTKNIQYF

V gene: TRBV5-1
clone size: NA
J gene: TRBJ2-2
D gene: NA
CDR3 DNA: TGCGCCACCGGATTTGATAACACCGGGGAGCTGTTTTTT
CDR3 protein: CATGFDNTGELFF

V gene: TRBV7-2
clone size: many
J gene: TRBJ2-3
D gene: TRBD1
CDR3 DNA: TGTGCCAGCAGCTTCCGGACAGGGACCACAGATACGCAGTATTTT
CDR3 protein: CASSFRTGTTDTQYF

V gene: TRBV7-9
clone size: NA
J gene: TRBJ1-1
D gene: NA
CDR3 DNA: TGTGCCAGCAGCCCAGGGATTTCGGACACTGAAGCTTTCTTT
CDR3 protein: CASSPGISDTEAFF

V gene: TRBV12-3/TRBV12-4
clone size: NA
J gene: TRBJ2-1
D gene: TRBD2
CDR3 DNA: TGTGCCAGCACTAGCGGGGGCTCCTACAATGAGCAGTTCTTC
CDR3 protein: CASTSGGSYNEQFF

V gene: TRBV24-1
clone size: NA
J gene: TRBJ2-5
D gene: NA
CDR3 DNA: TGTGCCACCAGTGATCCTCGGGGGGCTAACCAAGAGACCCAGTACTTC
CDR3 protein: CATSDPRGANQETQYF

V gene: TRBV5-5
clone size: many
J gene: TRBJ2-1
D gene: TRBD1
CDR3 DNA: TGTGCCAGCAGCTTGGCCGGACAGGGGAATCCCAATGAGCAGTTCTTC
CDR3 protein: CASSLAGQGNPNEQFF

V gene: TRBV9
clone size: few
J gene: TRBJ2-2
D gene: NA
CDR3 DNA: TGTGCCAGCAGCGTAGGGGACACCGGGGAGCTGTTTTTT
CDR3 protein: CASSVGDTGELFF

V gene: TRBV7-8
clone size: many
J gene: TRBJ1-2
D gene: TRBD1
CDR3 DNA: TGTGCCAGCAGCTTAGGAGGGACAGGTGGTGGCTACACCTTC
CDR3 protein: CASSLGGTGGGYTF

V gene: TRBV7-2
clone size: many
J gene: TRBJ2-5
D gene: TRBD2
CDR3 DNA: TGTGCCAGCAGCTCCAGACCGGGGAACCTAGCGGGAGAGACCCAGTACTTC
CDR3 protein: CASSSRPGNLAGETQYF

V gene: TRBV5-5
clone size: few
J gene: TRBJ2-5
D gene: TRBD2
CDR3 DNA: TGTGCCAGCAGCTTCGGACTAGCGGGAAGAGAGACCCAGTACTTC
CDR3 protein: CASSFGLAGRETQYF

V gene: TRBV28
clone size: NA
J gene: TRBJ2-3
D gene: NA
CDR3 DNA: TGTGCCAGCAGTTTATGGATCCGATCCGGGGCAGATACGCAGTATTTT
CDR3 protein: CASSLWIRSGADTQYF

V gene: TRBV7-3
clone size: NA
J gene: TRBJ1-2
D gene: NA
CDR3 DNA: TGTGCCAGCAGCTTAGGGGGTGAGGACTACACCTTC
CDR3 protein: CASSLGGEDYTF